The 9 T cell receptor beta chains presented below share a single source sample, sequenced in a study of shared T cell receptors in the human thymus. Measured with immunoSEQ multiplex PCR; TCRdb has only the in-frame clones, and not every one. The table includes hundreds of thousands of clones, 88% detected once. The same data also contributed to another study, on human thymus T cells.

The specimen was thymocytes. Receptors originate from a boy under three years old with a congenital heart defect.

The chain recombines TRBV27 with TRBJ2-6; 7 bases match TRBD1. V lost 9 bases, J lost 4 bases, and 6 bases stayed unmatched. CDR3 length equals 14 residues. Per germline, CDR1 MNHEY and CDR2 SMNVEV (reference sequence). CDR3 protein: CASTGVAGANVLTF. CDR3 DNA sequence: TGTGCCAGTACAGGGGTGGCAGGGGCCAACGTCCTGACTTTC.

The CDR3 sequence is CASSRDPGFYNSPLHF. CDR3 nucleotide sequence: TGTGCCAGCAGTAGGGATCCGGGGTTCTATAATTCACCCCTCCACTTT. The chain joins TRBV6-6 to TRBJ1-6; no reliable D call. The germline gives CDR1 MNHNY, CDR2 SVGAGI (reference sequence). There are 16 residues in the CDR3. V was shortened by 5 bases and J by 3 bases, with 14 bases between the two germline ends.

A single count supports this clone. The chain joins TRBV10-3 to TRBJ1-2, with TRBD1 identical over 11 bases. The ends lost 10 bases at V and 4 bases at J; junction bases unmatched: 8. Per germline, CDR1 ENHRY and CDR2 SYGVKD. This CDR3 is 14 amino acids long. In DNA form, the CDR3 reads TGTGCCACCGGGACAGGGGGAAATGGCTATGGCTACACCTTC. Translated: CATGTGGNGYGYTF.

The chain employs TRBV18 and TRBJ2-7; the match to TRBD2 covers 12 bases. CDR1 is KGHSH and CDR2 is LQKENI in the germline V gene. V trimming: 6 bases; J trimming: 6 bases; junction bases outside the gene matches: 18. This CDR3 spans 18 amino acids. CDR3 in amino acids: CASSPTSGRSPRSGEQYF. Written as DNA, the CDR3 is TGTGCCAGCTCCCCCACTAGCGGGAGGTCCCCCCGGTCGGGCGAGCAGTACTTC.

The V and J genes are TRBV2 and TRBJ2-7, with D possibly matching TRBD2 (6 bases). The CDR3 covers 17 residues. CDR1 SNHLY and CDR2 FYNNEI come from the germline V gene. The V end was cut by 2 bases, the J end by 2 bases, with 19 bases between. The CDR3 loop reads CASSEMVGTEGTYEQYF. Written as DNA, the CDR3 is TGTGCCAGCAGTGAAATGGTGGGGACTGAGGGGACCTACGAGCAGTACTTC.

V usage is TRBV2 and J usage is TRBJ2-1, with D perhaps TRBD2 (6 bases). Germline V gene lookup returns CDR1 SNHLY and CDR2 FYNNEI. V dropped 8 bases and J dropped 4 bases, with 15 bases sitting between them. The CDR3 has 14 residues. CDR3 DNA: TGTGCCAGCCCGGAGGGCGGGAAATACAATGAGCAGTTCTTC. Residues: CASPEGGKYNEQFF.

This chain joins TRBV4-3 and TRBJ2-1; 9 bases fit TRBD2. In germline, CDR1 is LGHNA, CDR2 YSLEER. This CDR3 region has 16 residues. V was pared by 0 bases and J by 10 bases, with 10 bases of the junction left unmatched. CDR3 protein: CASSQDALAGYREQFF. CDR3 nucleotides: TGCGCCAGCAGCCAAGACGCGCTAGCGGGGTACAGGGAGCAGTTCTTC.

In its sample, this clone was seen once. V gene TRBV27 combines with J gene TRBJ2-3; 15 bases match TRBD2. V shed 8 bases and J 2 bases; nucleotides not matched to a gene: 14. Germline V lookup: CDR1 MNHEY, CDR2 SMNVEV (reference sequence). The CDR3 has 19 residues. CDR3 sequence: CASWRRTSGRARDTDTQYF. The CDR3 DNA reads as TGTGCCAGCTGGCGCCGGACTAGCGGGAGGGCCAGGGACACAGATACGCAGTATTTT.

The V and J genes are TRBV27 and TRBJ1-1; TRBD1 matches 7 bases. The CDR3 runs to 13 residues. The junction had 4 bases not matched to a gene; V was cut back by 3 bases and J by 6 bases. CDR1 MNHEY and CDR2 SMNVEV come from the germline V gene (reference sequence). The CDR3 nucleotides read TGTGCCAGCAGTTTTGACAGGGAGGCTGAAGCTTTCTTT. Protein product: CASSFDREAEAFF.